Sequencing of this T cell receptor beta chain was carried out in a study of CD8 T cells in Susac syndrome. Sequencing of TCR beta was performed on blood CD8+ T cells and on blood CD4+ T cells. All included Susac syndrome patients satisfied recently defined diagnostic criteria for definite or probable disease. TEMRA cells were enriched by FACS, and CD4+ and CD8+ T cells were negatively isolated. This CDR3 has 13 residues. V was pared by 5 bases and J by 5 bases, with 10 bases between. Random hexamers were used to reverse transcribe an amount of roughly 0.45 to 1 ug RNA. The authors amplified TCR beta CDR3 across 54 Vbeta and 13 Jbeta using immunoSEQ multiplex PCR. TCRdb recomputed calls from the immunoSEQ multiplex PCR reads with MiXCR, one row per CDR3 protein. The sample includes 170,000 or so distinct CDR3 sequences, approximately 94% seen only once; the top ten take less than 0.15%.

This rearrangement joins TRBV12-3 or TRBV12-4 to TRBJ1-5, with TRBD1 as a possible D gene (6 bases). The clonotype originates from a human donor with Susac syndrome. The sequenced sample was CD4+ T cells from PBMCs. The CDR3, as DNA: TGTGCCAGCAGTAGGACAGAGGATCAGCCCCAGCATTTT. Translated, it gives CASSRTEDQPQHF.